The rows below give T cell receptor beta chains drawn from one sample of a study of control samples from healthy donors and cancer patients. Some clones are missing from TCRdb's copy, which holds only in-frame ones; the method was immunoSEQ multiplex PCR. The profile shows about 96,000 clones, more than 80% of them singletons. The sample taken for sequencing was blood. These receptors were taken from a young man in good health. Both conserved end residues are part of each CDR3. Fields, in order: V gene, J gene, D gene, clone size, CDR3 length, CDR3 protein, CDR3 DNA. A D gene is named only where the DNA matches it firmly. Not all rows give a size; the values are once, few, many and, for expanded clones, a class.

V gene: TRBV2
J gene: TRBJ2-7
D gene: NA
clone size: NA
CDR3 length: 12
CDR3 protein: CASRPGYYEQYF
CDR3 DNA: TGTGCCAGCAGGCCGGGCTACTACGAGCAGTACTTC

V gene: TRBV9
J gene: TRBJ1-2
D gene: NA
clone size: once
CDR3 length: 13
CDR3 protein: CASSTRKRDGYTF
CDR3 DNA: TGTGCCAGCAGCACCCGAAAGAGGGATGGCTACACCTTC

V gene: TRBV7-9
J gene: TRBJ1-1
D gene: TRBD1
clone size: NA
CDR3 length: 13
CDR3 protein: CASSSQGDTEAFF
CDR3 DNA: TGTGCCAGCAGCTCACAGGGGGACACTGAAGCTTTCTTT

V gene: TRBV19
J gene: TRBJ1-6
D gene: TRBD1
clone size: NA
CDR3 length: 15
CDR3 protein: CASRTWDRTNSPLHF
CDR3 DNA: TGTGCCAGTAGAACCTGGGACAGGACGAATTCACCCCTCCACTTT

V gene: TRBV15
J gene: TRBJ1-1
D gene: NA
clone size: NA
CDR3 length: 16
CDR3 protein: CATSRGRTGRNTEAFF
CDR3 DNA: TGTGCCACCAGCAGAGGTCGAACGGGGAGGAACACTGAAGCTTTCTTT

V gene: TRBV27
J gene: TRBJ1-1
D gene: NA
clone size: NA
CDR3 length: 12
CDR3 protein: CASFSGATEAFF
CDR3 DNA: TGTGCCAGCTTTTCCGGGGCCACTGAAGCTTTCTTT

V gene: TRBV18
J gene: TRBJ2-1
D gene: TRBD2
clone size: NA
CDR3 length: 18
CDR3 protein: CASSPGLAGEISYNEQFF
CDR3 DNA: TGTGCCAGCTCACCGGGACTAGCGGGAGAAATATCCTACAATGAGCAGTTCTTC

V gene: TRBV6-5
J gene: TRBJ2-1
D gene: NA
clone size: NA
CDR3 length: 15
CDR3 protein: CASSYSDPVLNEQFF
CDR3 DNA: TGTGCCAGCAGTTACTCCGACCCCGTTCTAAATGAGCAGTTCTTC

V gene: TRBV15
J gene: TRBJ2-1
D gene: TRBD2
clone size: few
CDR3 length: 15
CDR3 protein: CATSRGEGFQGEQFF
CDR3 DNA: TGTGCCACCAGCAGAGGGGAGGGATTTCAAGGCGAGCAGTTCTTC

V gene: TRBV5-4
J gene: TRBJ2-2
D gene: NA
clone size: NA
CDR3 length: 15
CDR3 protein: CASSLPGPQVEELFF
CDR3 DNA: TGTGCCAGCAGCTTACCGGGACCCCAAGTCGAGGAGCTGTTTTTT

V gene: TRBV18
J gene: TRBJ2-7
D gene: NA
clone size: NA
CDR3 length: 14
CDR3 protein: CASSPADSVWEQYF
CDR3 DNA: TGTGCCAGCTCACCAGCGGACAGCGTCTGGGAGCAGTACTTC

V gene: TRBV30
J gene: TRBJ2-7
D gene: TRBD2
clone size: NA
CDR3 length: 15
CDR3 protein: CAWSVGAGEMYEQYF
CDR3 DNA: TGTGCCTGGAGTGTGGGAGCGGGAGAAATGTACGAGCAGTACTTC

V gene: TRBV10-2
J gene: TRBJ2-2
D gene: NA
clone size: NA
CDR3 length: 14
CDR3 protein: CASTPDPGTGELFF
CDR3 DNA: TGCGCCAGCACCCCAGATCCAGGGACCGGGGAGCTGTTTTTT

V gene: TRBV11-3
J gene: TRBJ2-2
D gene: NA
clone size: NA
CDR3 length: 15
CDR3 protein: CASSPQVHRTGELFF
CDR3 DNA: TGTGCCAGCAGCCCGCAGGTTCATCGGACCGGGGAGCTGTTTTTT

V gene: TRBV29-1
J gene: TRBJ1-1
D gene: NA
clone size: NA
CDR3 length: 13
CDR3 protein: CSVALGRDTEAFF
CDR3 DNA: TGCAGCGTTGCTCTAGGCAGGGACACTGAAGCTTTCTTT

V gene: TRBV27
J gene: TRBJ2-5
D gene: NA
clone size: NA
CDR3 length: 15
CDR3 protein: CASSPIGNGRSAQYF
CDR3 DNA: TGTGCCAGCAGCCCCATTGGGAACGGACGGTCGGCCCAGTACTTC

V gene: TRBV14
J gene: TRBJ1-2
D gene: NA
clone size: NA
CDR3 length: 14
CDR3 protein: CASSQLAGVKGYTF
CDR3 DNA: TGTGCCAGCAGCCAACTTGCAGGGGTGAAGGGCTACACCTTC

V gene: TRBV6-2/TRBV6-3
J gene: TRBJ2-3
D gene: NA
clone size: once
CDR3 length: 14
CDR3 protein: CASSYFSGTDTQYF
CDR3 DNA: TGTGCCAGCAGTTACTTTAGCGGAACAGATACGCAGTATTTT

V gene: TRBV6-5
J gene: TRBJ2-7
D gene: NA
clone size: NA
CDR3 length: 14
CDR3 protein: CASSYVASSYEQYF
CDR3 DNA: TGTGCCAGCAGTTACGTCGCCAGCTCCTACGAGCAGTACTTC

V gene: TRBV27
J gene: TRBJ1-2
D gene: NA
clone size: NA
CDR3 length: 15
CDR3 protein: CASSSRAGGPLGYTF
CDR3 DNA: TGTGCCAGCAGCTCAAGGGCCGGGGGCCCTCTTGGCTACACCTTC

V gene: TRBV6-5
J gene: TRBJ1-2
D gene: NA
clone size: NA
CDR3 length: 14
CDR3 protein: CASRLQESRLGYTF
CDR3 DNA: TGTGCCAGCAGGCTACAGGAATCCAGGTTGGGCTACACCTTC

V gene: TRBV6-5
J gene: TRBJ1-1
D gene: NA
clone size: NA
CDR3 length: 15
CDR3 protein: CASSYSSSANTEAFF
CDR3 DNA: TGTGCCAGCAGTTACTCGAGCTCGGCGAACACTGAAGCTTTCTTT

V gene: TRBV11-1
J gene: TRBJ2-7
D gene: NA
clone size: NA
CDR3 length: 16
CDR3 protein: CASSRKKGRPSYEQYF
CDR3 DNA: TGTGCCAGCAGCCGCAAAAAAGGCCGTCCCTCCTACGAGCAGTACTTC

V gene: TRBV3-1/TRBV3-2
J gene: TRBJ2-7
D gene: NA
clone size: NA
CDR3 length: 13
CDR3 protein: CASRGDKLHEQYF
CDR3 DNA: TGTGCCAGCAGGGGGGACAAGCTCCACGAGCAGTACTTC

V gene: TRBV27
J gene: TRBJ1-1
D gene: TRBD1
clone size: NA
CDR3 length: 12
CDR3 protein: CASSSPGGEAFF
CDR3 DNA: TGTGCCAGCAGTTCGCCAGGGGGCGAAGCTTTCTTT

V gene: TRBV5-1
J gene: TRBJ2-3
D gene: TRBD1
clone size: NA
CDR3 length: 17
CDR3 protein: CASSLGRQGKSTDTQYF
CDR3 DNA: TGCGCCAGCAGCTTGGGGAGACAGGGGAAAAGCACAGATACGCAGTATTTT

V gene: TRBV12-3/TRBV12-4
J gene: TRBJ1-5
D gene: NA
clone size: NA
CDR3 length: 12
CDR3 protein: CASSTPGEPQHF
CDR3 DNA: TGTGCCAGCAGTACCCCGGGGGAGCCCCAGCATTTT

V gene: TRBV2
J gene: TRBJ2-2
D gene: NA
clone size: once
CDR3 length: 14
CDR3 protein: CASSEGPNTGELFF
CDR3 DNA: TGTGCCAGCAGTGAGGGACCCAACACCGGGGAGCTGTTTTTT

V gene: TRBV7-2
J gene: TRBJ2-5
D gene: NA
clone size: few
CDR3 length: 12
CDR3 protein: CASSLYQETQYF
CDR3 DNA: TGTGCCAGCAGCTTGTACCAAGAGACCCAGTACTTC

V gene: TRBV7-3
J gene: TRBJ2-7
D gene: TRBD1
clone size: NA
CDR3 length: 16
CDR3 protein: CASSRGVGTGTNEQYF
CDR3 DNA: TGTGCCAGCAGCAGAGGTGTGGGGACAGGGACCAACGAGCAGTACTTC

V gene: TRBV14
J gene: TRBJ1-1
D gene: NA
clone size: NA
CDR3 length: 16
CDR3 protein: CASSQGYVMRDTEAFF
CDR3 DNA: TGTGCCAGCAGCCAGGGATATGTTATGAGGGACACTGAAGCTTTCTTT

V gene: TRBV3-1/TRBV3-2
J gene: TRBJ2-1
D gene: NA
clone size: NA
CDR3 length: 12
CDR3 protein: CASSRLPQEQFF
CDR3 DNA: TGTGCCAGCAGCCGCCTACCCCAGGAGCAGTTCTTC

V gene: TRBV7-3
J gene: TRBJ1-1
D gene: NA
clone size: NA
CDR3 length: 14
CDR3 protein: CASSLGRANTEAFF
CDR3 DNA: TGTGCCAGCAGCTTAGGCAGGGCGAACACTGAAGCTTTCTTT

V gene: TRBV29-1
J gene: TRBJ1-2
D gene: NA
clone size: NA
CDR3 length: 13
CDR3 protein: CSVDYDRTYGYTF
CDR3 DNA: TGCAGCGTTGACTACGACAGAACGTATGGCTACACCTTC

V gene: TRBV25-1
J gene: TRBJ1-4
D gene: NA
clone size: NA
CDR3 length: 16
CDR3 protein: CASSDTSGRINEKLFF
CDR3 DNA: TGTGCCAGCAGTGACACCTCGGGACGGATTAATGAAAAACTGTTTTTT

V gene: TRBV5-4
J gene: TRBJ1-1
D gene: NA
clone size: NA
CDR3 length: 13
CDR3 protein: CASSGGSQELAFF
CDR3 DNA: TGTGCCAGCAGCGGGGGATCACAGGAATTAGCTTTCTTT

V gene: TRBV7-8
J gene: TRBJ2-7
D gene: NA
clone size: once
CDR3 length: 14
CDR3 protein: CASSLSGNSYEQYF
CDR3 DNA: TGTGCCAGCAGCCTTAGCGGAAACTCCTACGAGCAGTACTTC

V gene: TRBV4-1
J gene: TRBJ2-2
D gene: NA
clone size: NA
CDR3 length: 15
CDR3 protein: CASSQSTRNTGELFF
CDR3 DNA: TGCGCCAGCAGCCAATCGACGAGGAACACCGGGGAGCTGTTTTTT

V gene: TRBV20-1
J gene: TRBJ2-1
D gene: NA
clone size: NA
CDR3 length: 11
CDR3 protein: CSARDLREQFF
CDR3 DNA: TGCAGTGCTAGAGACCTAAGGGAGCAGTTCTTC

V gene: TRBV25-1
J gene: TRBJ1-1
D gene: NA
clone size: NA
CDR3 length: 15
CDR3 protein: CASSPRGALNTEAFF
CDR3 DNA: TGTGCCAGCAGTCCGAGGGGGGCACTGAACACTGAAGCTTTCTTT

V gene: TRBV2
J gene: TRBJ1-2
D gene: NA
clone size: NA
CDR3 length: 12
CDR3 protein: CASSEQGYGYTF
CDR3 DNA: TGTGCCAGCAGTGAACAGGGGTATGGCTACACCTTC

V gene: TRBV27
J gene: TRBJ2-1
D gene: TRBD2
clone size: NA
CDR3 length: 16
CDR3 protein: CASSGLAGPGTNEQFF
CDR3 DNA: TGTGCCAGCTCGGGACTAGCGGGACCTGGGACCAATGAGCAGTTCTTC

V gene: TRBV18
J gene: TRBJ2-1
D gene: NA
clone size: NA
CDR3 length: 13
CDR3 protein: CASSPPREGEKFF
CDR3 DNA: TGTGCCAGCTCACCGCCTCGCGAGGGTGAAAAGTTCTTC

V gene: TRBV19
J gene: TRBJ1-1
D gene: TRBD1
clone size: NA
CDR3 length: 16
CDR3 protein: CASSSWTGGVETEAFF
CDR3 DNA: TGTGCCAGTAGTTCCTGGACAGGGGGCGTAGAGACTGAAGCTTTCTTT

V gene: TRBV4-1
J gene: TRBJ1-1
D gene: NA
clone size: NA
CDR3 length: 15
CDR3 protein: CASSQGQGGDTEAFF
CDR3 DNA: TGCGCCAGCAGCCAAGGTCAAGGAGGGGACACTGAAGCTTTCTTT

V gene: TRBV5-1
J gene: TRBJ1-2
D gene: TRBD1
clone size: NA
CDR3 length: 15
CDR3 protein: CASSLDRGEGYGYTF
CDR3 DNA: TGCGCCAGCAGCTTGGACAGGGGGGAAGGCTATGGCTACACCTTC

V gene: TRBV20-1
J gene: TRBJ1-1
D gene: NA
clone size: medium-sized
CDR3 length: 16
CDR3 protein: CSASPMAGELNTEAFF
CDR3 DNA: TGCAGTGCTAGTCCCATGGCAGGGGAATTGAACACTGAAGCTTTCTTT

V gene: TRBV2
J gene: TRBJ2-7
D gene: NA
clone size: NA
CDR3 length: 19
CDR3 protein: CASLRKRTEKVTNSYEQYF
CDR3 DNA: TGTGCCAGCCTTAGAAAGCGGACAGAAAAAGTCACAAACTCCTACGAGCAGTACTTC